This T cell receptor beta chain was captured by sequencing in a study of shared clonotypes between healthy human individuals. Study-level results: All-four-donor shared clonotypes had higher generation probabilities than non-shared clonotypes did. Few donors restricted represented genetic and exposure-history diversity.

Germline V lookup: CDR1 SGHDT, CDR2 YYEEEE. Trimming removed 1 base at V and 6 bases at J, with 8 bases between. The CDR3 is 13 residues long. Deep-level settings were used for running the assay. The method was immunoSEQ multiplex PCR; TCRdb's version includes in-frame clones alone and lacks a portion of them. The repertoire holds roughly 2 million clones, with 85% to 95% as singletons. With regard to this clone: Its specificity is unknown.

The origin of this receptor is a man between 18 and 35 years old in good health. Material: naive CD4+ T cells sorted from blood. Specified subset: CD45RA+ positively selected. The rearrangement links TRBV5-6 to TRBJ2-1; no firm D call. The CDR3 spells CASSLKHLNEQFF. As DNA, the CDR3 is TGTGCCAGCAGCTTGAAGCACCTCAATGAGCAGTTCTTC.